Sequencing of this T cell receptor (beta chain) was carried out in a study of cytomegalovirus exposure and HLA in healthy donors (TCRdb year 2017). Concerning the study at large: In an earlier analysis of under 600 of the donors, 250 to 350 Gb of sequence data and 90 million to 120 million unique TCR beta sequences from approximately 180 million T cells were reported. Roughly 5 DR-DQ haplotypes were handled as single units for association and clustering, since linkage in the cohort was strong. Typing coverage differed by locus: A, B, C, DRB1 and DQB1 were typed in about 620-630 donors, DQA1 in around 500, DPA1 in around 610, and DPB1 in about 450. The later analysis used no new phenotypic data to find candidate immune exposures, relying instead on TCR beta sequences and their occurrence across donors. A later analysis re-examined previously published TCR beta repertoires from around 670 donors and added high-resolution HLA genotyping to investigate patterns of TCR occurrence. Besides the first cohort of 500 to 700 subjects, a separate validation cohort made up of about 120 different subjects was used. High-throughput TCR immunosequencing, statistical association of individual TCRs with disease status, and machine learning were combined to predict cytomegalovirus infection status. Genome-wide SNP genotypes for about 65% of the 666 donors were used in a later genetic analysis, which treated that subset as a discovery cohort. Donor age, sex, ethnicity and CMV serostatus were collected together with the repertoire data. HLA typing covered class I and class II loci at four-digit resolution. Roughly 300 gigabases of sequencing data and approximately 84 million unique TCR sequences were included in an early release covering roughly 600 HLA-typed donors. Among the roughly 430 genotyped donors, approximately 82% belonged to the genetic ancestry cluster associated with self-reported Caucasian donors. An earlier analysis of 587 of the donors used high-throughput TCR beta sequencing to judge whether each TCR beta V gene segment behaved as functional or pseudogenic. The study used immunosequencing to profile the T cell repertoires of some 600 subjects and linked those repertoires to cytomegalovirus serostatus. The study was designed to test whether signatures of past pathogen exposure could be identified by cataloging public T cell receptors. Every repertoire in the discovery cohort had been generated on one and the same sequencing platform. Among 398 genotyped donors of the cohort, an average of approximately 250,000 unique TCR beta nucleotide sequences were sequenced per donor, around 20% of them non-productive.

The CDR3 starts with the cysteine, ends with the phenylalanine, and has 12 residues. Only CDR3 DNA remains: 36 bases, in frame from the first base. The germline V gene yields MDHEN for CDR1 and SYDVKM for CDR2. Trimming takes 5 bases from V and 9 bases from J, and the germline ends sit 11 bases apart. The cohort comprised some 730 healthy bone marrow donors. All cohort members were sampled while nominally healthy, although unrecorded immune exposures were likely present. Of the roughly 620 cohort members, 250 to 300 had positive CMV serostatus and approximately 400 had negative CMV serostatus, and CMV serostatus was not recorded for the donor. Every donor gave a peripheral blood sample, and the peripheral blood mononuclear cells from that sample were used for TCR beta sequencing. The Qiagen DNeasy Blood Extraction Kit was used to extract genomic DNA from the blood cell samples. The library was built by means of the immunoSEQ multiplex PCR assay. For the multiplex PCR, a mixture combining 60 forward primers for TCR Vbeta segments and 13 reverse primers for TCR Jbeta segments was used. The CDR3 region of rearranged TCR beta genes was amplified from genomic DNA with a multiplex PCR assay. The Illumina HiSeq System was used to sequence the amplified TCR beta libraries as 87-base-pair reads. As for how the authors treated the data: Across the 640 or so repertoires, a later analysis counted roughly 84 million unique TCR beta chains, approximately 10 million of which were shared by at least two donors. A nearest-neighbor algorithm error-corrected the raw reads and collapsed the reads into unique sequences, merging closely related sequences to remove PCR and sequencing errors. CDR3 sequences were aligned to IMGT reference sequences to assign V, D and J gene segments. For a sequence to be retained, a match of at least six nucleotides was required to both a V gene segment and a J gene segment. Rearrangements were classified as productive when the CDR3 lacked stop codons and remained in frame with V and J, and all other rearrangements were classified as non-productive. CDR3 was defined by IMGT convention, running from the second conserved V-encoded cysteine to the conserved J-encoded phenylalanine. The earlier analysis of some 600 of the donors excluded sequences that lacked an unambiguous match to a single V gene segment. An earlier analysis of approximately 590 of the donors called V segments functional above 56.7% productive rearrangements and segregating when the between-donor standard deviation exceeded 5%. A statistical classification framework was developed to diagnose cytomegalovirus status using the catalog of TCR beta chain sequences. V and J gene assignment, in a later analysis, came from comparing TCR nucleotide sequences with IMGT/GENE-DB human TR gene sequences. Using the TCRdist pipeline, a later analysis assigned CDR3 sequences along with most-parsimonious VDJ recombination scenarios. In a later analysis, each TCR beta chain was defined by its CDR3 amino acid sequence together with its V-gene family, and reads without a unique V-gene family were excluded. In a later analysis, around 600 highly shared, low-generation-probability nucleotide sequences were removed to address suspected cross-contamination and a sequencing artifact. For each public chain, a later analysis derived a clonal expansion index from normalized ranks of inferred template counts within each repertoire. A later analysis computed generation probabilities with a VDJ recombination model fitted to out-of-frame rearrangements, and checked the results against IGoR. Hypergeometric tests were used in a later analysis to score TCR-TCR, TCR-HLA and TCR-CMV co-occurrence, with a repertoire-size bias correction applied to the TCR pairs. To estimate false discovery rates, a later analysis permuted the HLA or CMV assignments 20 times. In a later analysis, co-occurring TCRs were grouped with DBSCAN, and TCRdist sequence similarity was added when clustering was performed within HLA-allele-positive subsets. Repertoires with fewer than 30,000 or more than 120,000 public chains, plus five repertoires with anomalous nucleotide sharing, were excluded from co-occurrence clustering. Sourced from immuneACCESS, this table was stored by TCRdb with only in-frame sequences that have V and J called. A share of the clones is absent; for the studies checked, an unresolved V gene accounts for under half, and the remainder has no known explanation. D and trimming were read from the DNA, whereas the V and J calls and clone size are those reported in that table. For this sample the table gives about 140,000 clones, of which roughly 73% were detected only once. The ten largest clones represent roughly 14% of the sample.

About this clone itself: Its antigen is not yet known. Base qualities are not recorded, but no much larger clone differs from it by a single base.

Summary of the overall study and its limitations: In both the original and validation cohorts, the classifier was reported to diagnose cytomegalovirus status with high specificity and sensitivity. Across donors, most TCR sequences were observed very rarely, whereas some public TCRs were present in many individuals. Correlated functional status among segregating V segments might be attributable to linkage disequilibrium, but an unknown experimental factor could not be ruled out. The cohort was sequenced for TCR beta chains only, and without alpha or paired-chain data the features that could be detected were limited. HLA typing was unavailable for some donors at each locus, so association tests used only the typed subset. In the study, about 150 TCR beta chains were listed as associated with cytomegalovirus. A later genetic analysis reported fewer N-insertions in productive TCRs among donors in an Asian-associated ancestry cluster than the roughly 700-donor mean. The sequencing pipeline was judged likely to have produced a cluster of highly shared sequence variants as a technical artifact. Because counts were too low, about 15 rarely observed V segments, including chromosome 9 orphons, were left out of the earlier analysis of some 600 of the donors. In an earlier analysis of around 600 of the donors, most TCR beta V segments appeared in productive rearrangements about 87% or about 30% of the time, broadly matching IMGT annotations. In a later analysis, TCR association rates were found to vary across HLA loci, with the most associated TCRs seen for DRB1 alleles and the fewest for HLA-C alleles. Immune exposure information for the cohort was limited to CMV serostatus. A few of the identified cytomegalovirus-associated TCR beta chains were confirmed in vitro to be specific for cytomegalovirus antigens. According to a later analysis, most CMV-associated TCR beta chains appeared to be HLA-restricted, and the HLA associations seemed to be driven largely by CMV exposure. Compared with equally common non-associated chains, HLA-associated TCR beta chains in a later analysis were more clonally expanded and had lower generation probabilities. When HLA alleles, especially DR and DQ, strongly co-occurred, TCR associations were difficult to assign to individual alleles. The authors suggested that the approach could potentially be extended to other disease states and immunological phenotypes. At a false discovery rate of 0.05, a later analysis linked fewer than 20,000 TCR beta sequences to specific HLA alleles. Because the 87-base-pair reads could not distinguish some IMGT-functional V segments, including TRBV6-2 and TRBV6-3, those segments were excluded. The presence/absence analyses assumed that sequencing depth was roughly uniform across donors, and that assumption may not be true. In a later analysis, several top co-occurrence clusters were reported to appear linked to parvovirus B19, influenza, CMV and Epstein-Barr virus. An association between a missense DCLRE1C variant and V-gene and J-gene trimming of TCR beta chains was found in a later genetic analysis and replicated in an independent cohort. A further reported finding was that TCR beta sequences accurately predicted the HLA-A and HLA-B alleles for most subjects in the first cohort.

Rearrangement joined TRBV28 to TRBJ1-5; the D gene identity is not certain. Input material: PBMCs. This TCR came from a human donor in good health. The bases read TGTGCCAGCAGTCCGGGATTGACGCCCCAGCATTTT. Translated, this is CASSPGLTPQHF. Where the CDR3 stops, the reference TRBV28 and TRBJ1-5 genes take over; the full variable domain is DVKVTQSSRYLVKRTGEKVFLECVQDMDHENMFWYRQDPGLGLRLIYFSYDVKMKEKGDIPEGYSVSREKKERFSLILESASTNQTSMYLCASSPGLTPQHFGDGTRLSIL.